Listed here are 21 T cell receptor beta chains from one sample, sequenced in a study of blood T cell repertoires in COVID-19. Sequencing used immunoSEQ multiplex PCR; TCRdb keeps in-frame clones, though not all of them. The sample has some 230,000 clones, 65% to 85% seen once. Material for sequencing was peripheral blood. The receptors come from a woman between 55 and 75 years old with acute or convalescent COVID-19.

This sequence joins TRBV5-6 and TRBJ1-2, with TRBD1 identical over 11 bases. The junction had 10 bases not matched to a gene; V was cut back by 4 bases and J by 8 bases. This CDR3 region has 15 residues. Germline CDR1 reads SGHDT; CDR2 reads YYEEEE. CDR3 sequence: CASSKPGQGVIGYTF. The CDR3 DNA sequence: TGTGCCAGCAGCAAACCGGGACAGGGGGTGATCGGCTACACCTTC.

The chain couples TRBV7-9 to TRBJ2-3; 8 bases align to TRBD1. CDR1 and CDR2 from the germline V gene are SEHNR and FQNEAQ (reference sequence). This CDR3 contains 15 residues. V shed 2 bases, J shed 6 bases, and the junction held 7 bases outside the gene matches. CDR3 sequence: CASSLQGQGGDTQYF. The CDR3 DNA sequence: TGTGCCAGCAGCTTACAAGGACAGGGTGGGGATACGCAGTATTTT.

This rearrangement joins TRBV9 to TRBJ2-5; D possibly corresponds to TRBD1 (5 bases). This CDR3 has 14 residues. V was trimmed by 0 bases and J by 5 bases, leaving 11 bases between them. Germline lookup yields CDR1 SGDLS and CDR2 YYNGEE. The CDR3 DNA sequence: TGTGCCAGCAGCGTAGGCGCAGGGATGGAGACCCAGTACTTC. Translating gives CASSVGAGMETQYF.

This chain uses TRBV6-5 with TRBJ1-1; D may be TRBD1 (6 bases). CDR3 length equals 14 residues. Germline V lookup: CDR1 MNHEY, CDR2 SVGAGI. V was cut by 6 bases and J by 4 bases, with 15 bases left in between. The CDR3 sequence: CASRPTGYGTEAFF. CDR3 sequence (DNA): TGTGCCAGCAGGCCTACAGGGTACGGCACTGAAGCTTTCTTT.

V is TRBV5-5 and J is TRBJ2-7; 10 positions agree with TRBD1. CDR1 and CDR2 from the germline V gene are SGHKS and YYEKEE (reference sequence). Trimming took 0 bases from V and 3 from J; bases not matched to a gene: 9. The CDR3 spans 17 residues. The chain's CDR3 is CASSLVSGTGDLYEQYF. CDR3 bases: TGTGCCAGCAGCTTGGTTTCCGGGACAGGGGATCTCTACGAGCAGTACTTC.

At least ten counts were recorded for this clone. The chain uses TRBV7-3 and TRBJ2-6; TRBD1 aligns across 9 bases. V lost 5 bases, J lost 0 bases, and 2 bases stayed unmatched. CDR1 is SGHTA, CDR2 FQGTGA, per germline. The CDR3 extends over 16 amino acids. CDR3 in DNA: TGTGCCAGCAGCCCGACAGGGGGCTCTGGGGCCAACGTCCTGACTTTC. This sequence encodes CASSPTGGSGANVLTF.

This clone was found once. The chain uses TRBV7-2 and TRBJ2-7; 7 nucleotides match TRBD2. J was trimmed by 0 bases and V by 1 base; bases with no gene match: 6. CDR3 length equals 16 residues. CDR1 and CDR2 (germline): SGHTA, FQGNSA. CDR3 sequence (DNA): TGTGCCAGCAGCTTAGAGGGACTAACTAGCTCCTACGAGCAGTACTTC. Its translation is CASSLEGLTSSYEQYF.

The CDR3 region is CASSQVGGAGELFF. The DNA of the CDR3 is TGTGCCAGCAGCCAAGTCGGAGGTGCCGGGGAGCTGTTTTTT. V usage is TRBV3-1 (or the pseudogene TRBV3-2) and J usage is TRBJ2-2; the D gene is possibly TRBD2 (5 bases). Germline lookup yields CDR1 LGHDT and CDR2 YNNKEL (reference sequence). The CDR3 covers 14 residues. Trimming removed 1 base at V and 6 bases at J, with 9 bases between.

V gene TRBV10-2 combines with J gene TRBJ2-1; D is undetermined. V lost 5 bases, J lost 8 bases, and 7 bases lay in between. Per the germline V gene, CDR1 is WSHSY and CDR2 is SAAADI. The CDR3 consists of 11 residues. CDR3 nucleotides: TGCGCCAGCAGTTCTCCGGATGAGCAGTTCTTC. This encodes CASSSPDEQFF.

This chain uses TRBV7-9 with TRBJ2-2; D remains ambiguous. The CDR3 has 14 amino acids. Germline-derived CDR1 and CDR2 are SEHNR and FQNEAQ (reference sequence). Between the trimmed V and J ends, which lost 1 base and 6 bases, there was a span of 9 bases. The CDR3 loop is CASSLDERAGELFF. The DNA of the CDR3 is TGTGCCAGCAGCTTAGATGAGCGAGCCGGGGAGCTGTTTTTT.

The J gene is TRBJ1-5, the V gene TRBV3-1 (or the pseudogene TRBV3-2); 12 nucleotides line up with TRBD1. This CDR3 comprises 17 residues. Germline CDR1 is LGHDT and CDR2 is YNNKEL (reference sequence). J was trimmed by 2 bases and V by 6 bases; bases with no gene match: 8. CDR3 nucleotide sequence: TGTGCCAGCAGACGGGACAGGGGGCGGGAGGGCAATCAGCCCCAGCATTTT. It translates to CASRRDRGREGNQPQHF.

This chain links TRBV10-3 with TRBJ1-1, with TRBD1 matching over 7 bases. Germline CDR1 reads ENHRY; CDR2 reads SYGVKD. V gave up 3 bases and J gave up 1 base; unmatched junction bases: 8. The length of the CDR3 is 16 residues. The DNA of the CDR3 is TGTGCCATCAGTGAACTCCGGACAGGAGGGAACACTGAAGCTTTCTTT. Amino acid sequence: CAISELRTGGNTEAFF.

This clone has only a few counts. J is TRBJ1-1 and V is TRBV5-1; 7 bases agree with TRBD1. The V gene end was trimmed by 0 bases and the J gene end by 5 bases; junction bases not matched to a gene: 13. The CDR3 is 17 amino acids. Germline V gene lookup returns CDR1 SGHRS and CDR2 YFSETQ. CDR3 loop: CASSLEPMTGKATEAFF. CDR3 coding DNA: TGCGCCAGCAGCTTGGAGCCAATGACAGGGAAAGCGACTGAAGCTTTCTTT. The full variable domain, with the rest looked up from reference TRBV5-1 and TRBJ1-1, is KAGVTQTPRYLIKTRGQQVTLSCSPISGHRSVSWYQQTPGQGLQFLFEYFSETQRNKGNFPGRFSGRQFSNSRSEMNVSTLELGDSALYLCASSLEPMTGKATEAFFGQGTRLTVV.

The chain links TRBV19 to TRBJ1-1; D perhaps matches TRBD1 (5 bases). Per the germline V gene, CDR1 is LNHDA and CDR2 is SQIVND (reference sequence). This CDR3 comprises 16 residues. Between the trimmed V and J ends, which lost 4 bases and 1 base, there was a span of 16 bases. CDR3 region: CASSTNGGGKNTEAFF. The CDR3, as DNA: TGTGCCAGTAGTACAAATGGGGGGGGGAAGAACACTGAAGCTTTCTTT. The full variable domain, its missing parts supplied by reference TRBV19 and TRBJ1-1, is DGGITQSPKYLFRKEGQNVTLSCEQNLNHDAMYWYRQDPGQGLRLIYYSQIVNDFQKGDIAEGYSVSREKKESFPLTVTSAQKNPTAFYLCASSTNGGGKNTEAFFGQGTRLTVV.

This chain links TRBV5-1 with TRBJ2-3, with unresolved D. CDR3 length: 15 amino acids. Per the germline V gene, CDR1 is SGHRS and CDR2 is YFSETQ. V was pared by 2 bases and J by 2 bases, with 12 bases between. This CDR3 reads CASSFNGRHTDTQYF. CDR3 nucleotide sequence: TGCGCCAGCAGCTTTAACGGCAGACACACAGATACGCAGTATTTT.

CDR3 sequence reads: CASSAGQNTEAFF. CDR3 in DNA: TGCGCCAGCAGCGCAGGACAGAACACTGAAGCTTTCTTT. The gene calls are TRBV5-1 and TRBJ1-1; D might be TRBD1 (5 bases). This CDR3 contains 13 residues. Germline V CDR1 and CDR2: SGHRS, YFSETQ. V was cut by 4 bases and J by 1 base, with 8 bases left in between.

This sequence joins TRBV3-1 (or the pseudogene TRBV3-2) and TRBJ2-1, with D possibly being TRBD2 (6 bases). The V and J ends lost 3 bases and 4 bases respectively, with 10 bases between them. This CDR3 is 14 amino acids long. CDR1 LGHDT and CDR2 YNNKEL come from the germline V gene (reference sequence). The CDR3 sequence is CASSHGDLYNEQFF. The CDR3, as DNA: TGTGCCAGCAGCCACGGGGACTTATACAATGAGCAGTTCTTC.

V usage is TRBV19 and J usage is TRBJ1-2; D may be TRBD1 (6 bases). Trimming removed 5 bases from V and 8 bases from J, with 21 bases in between. The CDR3 length is 15 residues. Germline V gene lookup returns CDR1 LNHDA and CDR2 SQIVND (reference sequence). In DNA, the CDR3 is TGTGCCAGTAGTGCTAGTGGGGGGGCCGCTCGGGGCTACACCTTC. As protein: CASSASGGAARGYTF.

The chain carries TRBV7-9 and TRBJ2-1, with 7 bases that match TRBD2. The CDR3 covers 16 residues. The V and J ends lost 1 base and 2 bases, in that order; junction bases with no gene match: 5. Germline assignment: CDR1 SEHNR and CDR2 FQNEAQ (reference sequence). The CDR3 loop is CASSLGPAGTYNEQFF. The DNA for the CDR3 is TGTGCCAGCAGCTTAGGGCCAGCGGGGACCTACAATGAGCAGTTCTTC. Combining the CDR3 with reference TRBV7-9 and TRBJ2-1 gives the whole variable domain DTGVSQNPRHKITKRGQNVTFRCDPISEHNRLYWYRQTLGQGPEFLTYFQNEAQLEKSRLLSDRFSAERPKGSFSTLEIQRTEQGDSAMYLCASSLGPAGTYNEQFFGPGTRLTVL.

The V gene is TRBV5-1, the J gene TRBJ2-1; 11 positions match TRBD2. V trimming: 4 bases; J trimming: 0 bases; junction bases outside the gene matches: 3. The CDR3 has 16 amino acids. Looked up from germline, CDR1 is SGHRS and CDR2 is YFSETQ. DNA for the CDR3: TGCGCCAGCAGCCTAGCGGGGGGAAACTCCTACAATGAGCAGTTCTTC. Its protein product is CASSLAGGNSYNEQFF.

CDR3 DNA sequence: TGTGCCAGCAGATTGGACAGGGTCAGCACCGGGGAGCTGTTTTTT. Translated, it gives CASRLDRVSTGELFF. The chain joins TRBV2 to TRBJ2-2; 8 positions match TRBD1. The V gene's germline CDR1 is SNHLY and CDR2 FYNNEI. After removal of 6 bases from V and 4 bases from J, the junction contained 7 bases not matched to a gene. The CDR3 consists of 15 residues.